This T cell receptor beta chain was sequenced during a study of shared clonotypes between healthy human individuals. V was shortened by 3 bases and J by 1 base, with 14 bases between the two germline ends. Germline loops: CDR1 WNHNN, CDR2 SYGVQD (reference sequence). The CDR3 consists of 16 residues. Some clones are missing from TCRdb's copy, which holds only in-frame ones; the method was immunoSEQ multiplex PCR. The data show a few hundred thousand clones, more than 60% seen once. The sequencing sample was made of memory CD4+ T cells sorted from blood. Documented subset: CD45RA-negative fraction. The chain employs TRBV10-1 and TRBJ2-3; the D gene could be TRBD1 or TRBD2 (6 bases each). This receptor was obtained from a man between 25 and 39 years old in good health. As DNA, the CDR3 is TGCGCCAGCAGTGACTACAGGGAGGTGGGCACAGATACGCAGTATTTT. Translating gives CASSDYREVGTDTQYF.